The 25 T cell receptor beta chains reported below all come from one sample, sequenced in a study of shared clonotypes between healthy human individuals. Sequenced by immunoSEQ multiplex PCR; TCRdb stores in-frame clones only, minus some. The data contain some 2,500,000 clones, 93% of them singletons. The material sequenced was naive CD4+ T cells from PBMCs. Subset: CD45RA+ positively selected. These receptors were obtained from a man aged 18 to 35 in good health. Some clones in this sample may be carry-over from other donors' samples.

The J gene is TRBJ1-4, the V gene TRBV11-2, with D unclear. Trimming cost V 5 bases and J 0 bases, with 13 bases left between them. Looked up from germline, CDR1 is SGHAT and CDR2 is FQNNGV. This CDR3 has 16 amino acids. CDR3 coding DNA: TGTGCCAGCAGCGGTCCGCAATCTGCAACTAATGAAAAACTGTTTTTT. This translates into CASSGPQSATNEKLFF.

This chain uses TRBV5-1 with TRBJ2-2; TRBD2 might be the D (6 bases). Per germline, CDR1 SGHRS and CDR2 YFSETQ. CDR3 length: 14 amino acids. V dropped 5 bases and J dropped 3 bases, with 11 bases sitting between them. For the CDR3, the DNA is TGCGCCAGCAGTGGGGGGACTCACACCGGGGAGCTGTTTTTT. It is translated as CASSGGTHTGELFF.

This clone was counted once. At one end the junction does not follow the germline gene, possibly because of a read error. V and J are TRBV5-6 and TRBJ2-1; the match to TRBD2 covers 9 bases. Germline V CDR1 and CDR2: SGHDT, YYEEEE. CDR3 length: 15 residues. CDR3 amino acids: CASRLGLAAYNEQFF. The CDR3 DNA follows: TGTGCCAGCAGATTGGGACTAGCAGCGTACAATGAGCAGTTCTTC.

The V gene is TRBV5-1, the J gene TRBJ2-7; 12 nucleotides agree with TRBD2. This CDR3 has 16 amino acids. Unmatched junction bases numbered 8, after V lost 4 bases and J lost 3 bases. Germline lookup yields CDR1 SGHRS and CDR2 YFSETQ. DNA of the CDR3: TGCGCCAGCAGCAAGGCCCTAGCGGGAGGGTACTACGAGCAGTACTTC. Translation: CASSKALAGGYYEQYF. Full variable domain (remainder filled in from reference TRBV5-1 and TRBJ2-7): KAGVTQTPRYLIKTRGQQVTLSCSPISGHRSVSWYQQTPGQGLQFLFEYFSETQRNKGNFPGRFSGRQFSNSRSEMNVSTLELGDSALYLCASSKALAGGYYEQYFGPGTRLTVT.

The chain employs TRBV7-8 and TRBJ2-3, with TRBD2 matching 13 bases. V dropped 1 base and J dropped 2; count of bases not matched to a gene: 6. The CDR3 runs to 18 residues. The germline CDR1 and CDR2 sequences are SGHVS and FQNEAQ. CDR3 protein: CASSLVLGLAGTTDTQYF. CDR3 bases: TGTGCCAGCAGCTTAGTTTTGGGACTAGCGGGGACCACAGATACGCAGTATTTT. The full variable domain, with the rest looked up from reference TRBV7-8 and TRBJ2-3, is GAGVSQSPRYKVAKRGQDVALRCDPISGHVSLFWYQQALGQGPEFLTYFQNEAQLDKSGLPSDRFFAERPEGSVSTLKIQRTQQEDSAVYLCASSLVLGLAGTTDTQYFGPGTRLTVL.

This chain links TRBV5-1 with TRBJ2-2; D is possibly TRBD2 (6 bases). The V end lost 4 bases, the J end lost 1 base, and 14 bases lay between the germline ends. Germline assignment: CDR1 SGHRS and CDR2 YFSETQ. CDR3 length: 16 residues. DNA of the CDR3: TGCGCCAGCAGCGGTACCGGGACTCGGAACACCGGGGAGCTGTTTTTT. Translating it yields CASSGTGTRNTGELFF.

The chain joins TRBV18 to TRBJ2-7, with unresolved D. The germline gives CDR1 KGHSH, CDR2 LQKENI. V dropped 3 bases and J dropped 6 bases, with 12 bases sitting between them. The CDR3 has 13 residues. This CDR3 is CASSPAGPSEQYF. Written as DNA, the CDR3 is TGTGCCAGCTCACCCGCCGGGCCGTCCGAGCAGTACTTC.

V and J are TRBV28 and TRBJ1-3; the match to TRBD1 covers 9 bases. Trimming removed 7 bases from V and 5 bases from J; junction bases left unmatched: 12. The CDR3 sequence is 16 residues long. Per germline, CDR1 MDHEN and CDR2 SYDVKM. The CDR3 DNA sequence: TGTGCCAGCACCCCAGAGGACAGGGGCCTACGAAACACCATATATTTT. It encodes CASTPEDRGLRNTIYF.

This chain links TRBV7-9 with TRBJ2-3; no clear D gene. CDR1 and CDR2 from the germline V gene are SEHNR and FQNEAQ (reference sequence). V was clipped by 1 base and J by 7 bases, with 12 bases between them. There are 14 residues in the CDR3. The CDR3 loop is CASSLGVGINTQYF. CDR3 nucleotides: TGTGCCAGCAGCTTAGGTGTAGGGATAAATACGCAGTATTTT.

The CDR3 loop reads CASSPLGSTDTQYF. The CDR3 nucleotides are TGTGCCAGCAGTCCACTGGGGTCCACAGATACGCAGTATTTT. The genes are TRBV6-6 and TRBJ2-3; no clear D gene. V dropped 5 bases and J dropped 2 bases, with 11 bases sitting between them. Germline CDR1 is MNHNY and CDR2 is SVGAGI (reference sequence). The CDR3 consists of 14 residues.

The chain joins TRBV11-2 to TRBJ2-1, with D possibly matching TRBD2 (6 bases). Trimming removed 5 bases from V and 9 bases from J, with 20 bases in between. There are 15 residues in the CDR3. The germline V gene has CDR1 SGHAT and CDR2 FQNNGV. This chain's CDR3 is CASSPGTEGSSEQFF. The CDR3 region has the DNA TGTGCCAGCAGCCCCGGGACGGAGGGGTCCAGTGAGCAGTTCTTC.

The J gene is TRBJ2-7, the V gene TRBV5-5; 8 bases align to TRBD1. V was clipped by 1 base and J by 6 bases; unmatched bases: 12. Germline-derived CDR1 and CDR2 are SGHKS and YYEKEE (reference sequence). CDR3 size: 16 residues. The CDR3 DNA follows: TGTGCCAGCAGCTTGATCGAGACAGGGGCTTTGGGCGAGCAGTACTTC. This sequence encodes CASSLIETGALGEQYF.

The chain links TRBV5-1 to TRBJ2-2; the match to TRBD1 covers 7 bases. V lost 3 bases and J lost 4; bases outside the gene matches: 9. The CDR3 is made up of 16 amino acids. The V gene's germline CDR1 is SGHRS and CDR2 YFSETQ. In DNA form, the CDR3 reads TGCGCCAGCAGCTACTCGGGACAGCCATCCACCGGGGAGCTGTTTTTT. Translating it yields CASSYSGQPSTGELFF. Supplemented by reference TRBV5-1 and TRBJ2-2, the full variable domain reads KAGVTQTPRYLIKTRGQQVTLSCSPISGHRSVSWYQQTPGQGLQFLFEYFSETQRNKGNFPGRFSGRQFSNSRSEMNVSTLELGDSALYLCASSYSGQPSTGELFFGEGSRLTVL.

This clone appeared once. The chain carries TRBV28 and TRBJ2-3; 10 positions match TRBD1. This CDR3 has 16 residues. Per the germline V gene, CDR1 is MDHEN and CDR2 is SYDVKM. V shed 6 bases and J 2 bases; nucleotides not matched to a gene: 8. The CDR3 coding sequence is TGTGCCAGCAGCTTCCGGGACAGGGGTCACACAGATACGCAGTATTTT. Translating gives CASSFRDRGHTDTQYF.

Only one count was recorded for this clone. The CDR3 region has the DNA TGTGCCAGCGGGGGGCGTGGACCTAATGAAAAACTGTTTTTT. This translates into CASGGRGPNEKLFF. V is TRBV6-6 and J is TRBJ1-4, with a possible D match to TRBD1 (6 bases). V lost 8 bases to trimming and J lost 3 bases, with 13 bases between them. Germline assignment: CDR1 MNHNY and CDR2 SVGAGI (reference sequence). CDR3 size: 14 residues.

This chain uses TRBV19 with TRBJ1-1, with 9 bases that match TRBD1. Trimming took 6 bases from V and 5 from J; bases not matched to a gene: 7. CDR1 and CDR2 from the germline V gene are LNHDA and SQIVND (reference sequence). The CDR3 totals 14 residues. CDR3 protein: CASRGRDRATEAFF. The CDR3 nucleotides are TGTGCCAGTAGGGGACGGGACAGGGCGACTGAAGCTTTCTTT. Full variable domain (remainder filled in from reference TRBV19 and TRBJ1-1): DGGITQSPKYLFRKEGQNVTLSCEQNLNHDAMYWYRQDPGQGLRLIYYSQIVNDFQKGDIAEGYSVSREKKESFPLTVTSAQKNPTAFYLCASRGRDRATEAFFGQGTRLTVV.

The CDR3 DNA reads as TGTGCCTGGAGTCCTGGCCTGAGAGGGTCACCCCTCCACTTT. It encodes CAWSPGLRGSPLHF. The genes are TRBV30 and TRBJ1-6; D is unresolved. V was shortened by 2 bases and J by 10 bases, with 15 bases between the two germline ends. The CDR3 consists of 14 residues. The germline gives CDR1 GTSNPN, CDR2 SVGIG (reference sequence).

The V gene is TRBV28, the J gene TRBJ2-7; the D call may be TRBD1 or TRBD2 (5 bases each). Trimming removed 5 bases at V and 2 bases at J, with 19 bases between. From germline, CDR1 is MDHEN and CDR2 SYDVKM. CDR3 length: 16 residues. CDR3 coding DNA: TGTGCCAGCAGTGGGGCGATTTGGGGAGCCACCTACGAGCAGTACTTC. It encodes CASSGAIWGATYEQYF.

The chain has TRBV9 and TRBJ2-2, with D perhaps being TRBD1 or TRBD2 (6 bases each). Germline CDR1 reads SGDLS; CDR2 reads YYNGEE. V lost 3 bases, J lost 5 bases, and 17 bases lay in between. This CDR3 is 16 amino acids long. CDR3 sequence: CASSAPGAGRTGELFF. The CDR3, as DNA: TGTGCCAGCAGCGCCCCGGGGGCGGGTCGTACCGGGGAGCTGTTTTTT. Based on the CDR3 plus reference TRBV9 and TRBJ2-2, the full variable domain is DSGVTQTPKHLITATGQRVTLRCSPRSGDLSVYWYQQSLDQGLQFLIQYYNGEERAKGNILERFSAQQFPDLHSELNLSSLELGDSALYFCASSAPGAGRTGELFFGEGSRLTVL.

As for this clone: Other DNA sequences in this specimen translate into the identical CDR3. J is TRBJ2-3 and V is TRBV7-2; possibly TRBD2 for D (6 bases). Deletions cut 0 bases from V and 0 bases from J, with 7 bases between. The CDR3 has 15 amino acids. Germline V gives CDR1 SGHTA, CDR2 FQGNSA. The CDR3, as DNA: TGTGCCAGCAGCTTAGCCGGGGGTAGCACAGATACGCAGTATTTT. The encoded protein is CASSLAGGSTDTQYF.

The gene calls are TRBV29-1 and TRBJ2-7; no clear D. V dropped 1 base and J dropped 2 bases, with 9 bases sitting between them. Germline CDR1 is SQVTM and CDR2 is ANQGSEA. This CDR3 contains 13 residues. CDR3 DNA: TGCAGCGTTGAAGGGACGGAAACCTACGAGCAGTACTTC. Translation gives CSVEGTETYEQYF.

J is TRBJ2-7 and V is TRBV23-1; D unclear. TRBV23-1 is an ORF; its function is uncertain. The V and J ends lost 6 bases and 12 bases respectively, with 18 bases between them. The CDR3 has 12 residues. The CDR3 is CASRTPRKSLYF. The CDR3 DNA reads TGCGCCAGCAGAACCCCCCGAAAATCTCTGTACTTC.

The chain carries TRBV5-1 and TRBJ2-5; weak D call: TRBD1 (5 bases). Trimming shortened V by 3 bases and J by 5 bases, and 14 bases separated the two germline ends. The germline CDR1 and CDR2 sequences are SGHRS and YFSETQ. This CDR3 comprises 14 residues. The CDR3 nucleotides are TGCGCCAGCAGCTCTACGCCAGGGCGCGAGACCCAGTACTTC. It yields the protein CASSSTPGRETQYF.

This clone was seen once. The chain links TRBV6-1 to TRBJ2-2, with 10 nucleotides matching TRBD1. The CDR3 spans 15 residues. The V gene's germline CDR1 is MNHNS and CDR2 SASEGT. The trim removed 6 bases at V and 2 bases at J, leaving 3 bases unmatched. CDR3: CASSRDRGNTGELFF. In nucleotides, the CDR3 is TGTGCCAGCAGCAGGGACAGGGGCAACACCGGGGAGCTGTTTTTT.

The V gene is TRBV5-1, the J gene TRBJ1-2; D is ambiguous. Germline CDR1 is SGHRS and CDR2 is YFSETQ. Deletions cut 0 bases from V and 2 bases from J, with 5 bases between. The CDR3 loop spans 13 amino acids. CDR3: CASSLDVNYGYTF. The CDR3 coding sequence is TGCGCCAGCAGCTTGGATGTAAACTATGGCTACACCTTC. The variable domain in full, with the rest retrieved from reference TRBV5-1 and TRBJ1-2, is KAGVTQTPRYLIKTRGQQVTLSCSPISGHRSVSWYQQTPGQGLQFLFEYFSETQRNKGNFPGRFSGRQFSNSRSEMNVSTLELGDSALYLCASSLDVNYGYTFGSGTRLTVV.